These T cell receptor beta chains were read from a single sample in a study of shared clonotypes between healthy human individuals. The data were produced by immunoSEQ multiplex PCR, yet TCRdb's version contains in-frame clones alone and is incomplete. There are 550,000 to 600,000 clones in the sample; around 80% occur only once, and 9.5% to 15% lies in the top ten. Sequenced: PBMCs. The receptor source for this set is a woman aged 40 to 50 in good health. Some clones in this sample may be carry-over from other donors' samples. Each CDR3 is given with its conserved first and last residue. A D gene is named only where the DNA matches it firmly. Clone size is shown for a subset of rows, as once, few, many or a class of expanded clone.

DNA	CDR3	D	size	V	J
TGTGCCAGCAGCAAAAGGAGGGGGCCCAACACAGATACGCAGTATTTT	CASSKRRGPNTDTQYF	-	-	TRBV21-1	TRBJ2-3
TGCGCCAGCAGCCAAGACCCGAACACCGGGGAGCTGTTTTTT	CASSQDPNTGELFF	-	-	TRBV5-1	TRBJ2-2
TGCGCCAGCAGCCAAGAGGGCAGGGATGGAAACACCATATATTTT	CASSQEGRDGNTIYF	-	-	TRBV4-1	TRBJ1-3
TGTGCCAGCAGCACCGGTGGGGGGGCCGGGGAGCTGTTTTTT	CASSTGGGAGELFF	TRBD2	-	TRBV11-1	TRBJ2-2
TGTGCCAGCAGCATGGGACAGGGCACAGATACGCAGTATTTT	CASSMGQGTDTQYF	TRBD1	-	TRBV5-6	TRBJ2-3
TGCAGCGTTGTCACAGACGCGACTTCACCCCTCCACTTT	CSVVTDATSPLHF	-	-	TRBV29-1	TRBJ1-6
TGTGCCAGCAGCTTAGATTCCACGAGCGTCTCTGGGGCCAACGTCCTGACTTTC	CASSLDSTSVSGANVLTF	-	many	TRBV11-2	TRBJ2-6
TGTGCCAGCAGTAACCGGGCCTACACTGAAGCTTTCTTT	CASSNRAYTEAFF	-	-	TRBV6-1	TRBJ1-1
TGTGCCAGCAGTGAAGGTCTGAACAAGGGGGAGACCCAGTACTTC	CASSEGLNKGETQYF	-	-	TRBV6-1	TRBJ2-5
TGTGCCAGCAGCCTATACCAGGGGGCGCTCGAGCAGTACTTC	CASSLYQGALEQYF	TRBD1	-	TRBV6-5	TRBJ2-7
TGCGCCAGCAGCAGCACAGGGCCGAACACCGGGGAGCTGTTTTTT	CASSSTGPNTGELFF	-	-	TRBV5-1	TRBJ2-2
TGTGCTAGCAGCTTAGCGGGACTCAACACCGGGGAGCTGTTTTTT	CASSLAGLNTGELFF	TRBD2	-	TRBV7-7	TRBJ2-2
TGTGCCAGCAGCTTAGGGACTAGCGGGAGTACCTACGAGCAGTACTTC	CASSLGTSGSTYEQYF	TRBD2	-	TRBV11-2	TRBJ2-7
TGTGCCAGCAGCCCCTCGCGGGGGCAATGGGATGGCTACACCTTC	CASSPSRGQWDGYTF	-	-	TRBV2	TRBJ1-2
TGTGCCAGCAGCCCCCGGACAGGGGGCTTCGGGGAGCTGTTTTTT	CASSPRTGGFGELFF	TRBD1	-	TRBV11-3	TRBJ2-2
TGCGCCAGCAGTGGACAGGGGGCTGAAAAACTGTTTTTT	CASSGQGAEKLFF	TRBD1	few	TRBV5-1	TRBJ1-4
TGTGCCAGTAGTAGGGACAGGGTAGCTGGCTACACCTTC	CASSRDRVAGYTF	TRBD1	-	TRBV19	TRBJ1-2
TGTGCCACTGGGGGCAGGGGGCACACCGGGGAGCTGTTTTTT	CATGGRGHTGELFF	TRBD1	-	TRBV19	TRBJ2-2
TGTGCCAGCAGTTATTCCTGGGCGTACCAAGAGACCCAGTACTTC	CASSYSWAYQETQYF	-	-	TRBV6-5	TRBJ2-5
TGTGCCAGCACCACGGGTCGGGGAGAAAAACTGTTTTTT	CASTTGRGEKLFF	-	-	TRBV5-4	TRBJ1-4
TGTGCCAGCAGCTTAAGACCCCGTCTGTCTGGGGCCAACGTCCTGACTTTC	CASSLRPRLSGANVLTF	-	-	TRBV7-3	TRBJ2-6
TGTGCCAGCAGTTTAAGGTATAGCAATCAGCCCCAGCATTTT	CASSLRYSNQPQHF	-	-	TRBV28	TRBJ1-5
TGTGCCATCAGTGGCGGCAGGGGATCTGAAAAACTGTTTTTT	CAISGGRGSEKLFF	-	once	TRBV10-3	TRBJ1-4
TGTGCCAGCAGTGCAACCGACAGGAACACTGAAGCTTTCTTT	CASSATDRNTEAFF	-	-	TRBV6-1	TRBJ1-1
TGTGCCAGCAGCTTTACCCTAGCGGGAGGGACAGATACGCAGTATTTT	CASSFTLAGGTDTQYF	TRBD2	once	TRBV4-2	TRBJ2-3
TGTGCCAGCAGCTCCCAAGGACAGGGGATCCCAGAGACCCAGTACTTC	CASSSQGQGIPETQYF	TRBD1	-	TRBV7-9	TRBJ2-5
TGTGCCAGCAGTGATGGACTAGCGGGAGAGGGAGATACGCAGTATTTT	CASSDGLAGEGDTQYF	TRBD2	-	TRBV2	TRBJ2-3
TGTGCCAGCAGAGATCACTGGACGGTGAACACTGAAGCTTTCTTT	CASRDHWTVNTEAFF	-	few	TRBV6-4	TRBJ1-1
TGTGCCTGGAAAAGAGCCCAGGCCGGAGGCGAGCAGTACTTC	CAWKRAQAGGEQYF	-	-	TRBV30	TRBJ2-7
TGTGCCAGCAGCTTATTAAGGGGTCAGGGAGGCACTGAAGCTTTCTTT	CASSLLRGQGGTEAFF	-	-	TRBV11-1	TRBJ1-1
TGTGCCAGCAGCCAAGGAGGGGACCAAGAGACCCAGTACTTC	CASSQGGDQETQYF	-	-	TRBV4-2	TRBJ2-5
TGTGCCAGTAGTAGGGGGACTAGCACCGGCTACGAGCAGTACTTC	CASSRGTSTGYEQYF	TRBD2	-	TRBV19	TRBJ2-7
TGTGCCAGCAGCTTATCTATGGTGGGGGGCGCTGGGGCCAACGTCCTGACTTTC	CASSLSMVGGAGANVLTF	-	-	TRBV7-6	TRBJ2-6
TGTGCCTGGGCCACAGGGAACTATGGCTACACCTTC	CAWATGNYGYTF	-	-	TRBV30	TRBJ1-2
TGTGCCAGCAGCACGGGACTAGCGGGAGAGAAGAACGGGGAGCTGTTTTTT	CASSTGLAGEKNGELFF	TRBD2	-	TRBV28	TRBJ2-2
TGTGCCACTTCCAGGGGGCTCCAAGAGACCCAGTACTTC	CATSRGLQETQYF	TRBD1	-	TRBV2	TRBJ2-5
TGTGCCAGCAGCTTACGGCCACAACAAGAGACCCAGTACTTC	CASSLRPQQETQYF	-	-	TRBV7-2	TRBJ2-5
TGTGCCAGCAGTGACGAGGGAGGGACTGAAGCTTTCTTT	CASSDEGGTEAFF	-	many	TRBV6-4	TRBJ1-1
TGTGCCAGTAAGGGACCGCCTGAAAAACTGTTTTTT	CASKGPPEKLFF	-	-	TRBV19	TRBJ1-4
TGCGCCAGCAGCTTGGGGGCTAGTTCGGATGAGCAGTTCTTC	CASSLGASSDEQFF	-	-	TRBV5-1	TRBJ2-1
TGTGCCAGCAGCCCAAACTGGTCGGGAAAACTGTTTTTT	CASSPNWSGKLFF	-	many	TRBV7-6	TRBJ1-4
TGTGCCAGCAGTCGGACAGTATCTGGAAACACCATATATTTT	CASSRTVSGNTIYF	-	-	TRBV28	TRBJ1-3
TGTGCCAGCAGTAAAGGGGGGACGTTAGAGACCCAGTACTTC	CASSKGGTLETQYF	-	-	TRBV28	TRBJ2-5
TGTGCCAGTAGTATAGCCTTCCAGGGGGCGCGTGCTTTCTTT	CASSIAFQGARAFF	TRBD1	-	TRBV19	TRBJ1-1
TGTGCCAGCAGCTTAGTTGGCCCAACGGACTATGGCTACACCTTC	CASSLVGPTDYGYTF	-	-	TRBV7-6	TRBJ1-2